This T cell receptor beta chain emerged from a study of T cell clones after liver transplantation. Study overall: Samples came pre-transplant, pre-randomization before withdrawal, and post-randomization after withdrawal ended.

TCRdb keeps only in-frame clones here, not all; method: immunoSEQ multiplex PCR. This sample has about 76,000 clones, with roughly 83% found just once. The CDR3 is made up of 15 amino acids. Germline V gene sequence: CDR1 MNHEY, CDR2 SMNVEV (reference sequence). Trimming took off 6 bases at V and 0 bases at J, with 12 bases between the two ends. Regarding the study as a whole: Graft donor-reactive T cells possibly entered the graft instead of undergoing deletion.

By its share, this clone is medium-sized. The antigen is undetermined. This rearrangement joins TRBV27 to TRBJ1-5; D ambiguous. The starting material was CD4+ T cells from blood, obtained at the 22-month timepoint. This clonotype was obtained from a human patient who received a liver transplant. Part of the T cells may come from the graft donor. CDR3 sequence reads: CASSYSINSNQPQHF. CDR3 coding DNA: TGTGCCAGCAGCTATTCCATTAATAGCAATCAGCCCCAGCATTTT.